A single sample gave rise to the 5 T cell receptor beta chains below, sequenced in a study of blood T cell repertoires in COVID-19 (dated by TCRdb to 2020 to 2021). Receptor libraries were prepared by the immunoSEQ multiplex PCR assay. Sourced from immuneACCESS, this table was stored by TCRdb with only in-frame sequences that have V and J called. A share of the clones is absent; for the studies checked, an unresolved V gene accounts for under half, and the remainder has no known explanation. The sample contains tens of thousands of clones, approximately 84% of them found a single time. 11% to 15% of the sample is in the top ten clones. The sample was peripheral blood. Receptor source: a human donor in a cohort sampled during active COVID-19.

The chain links TRBV28 to TRBJ2-6; 8 nucleotides align to TRBD1. Germline lookup yields CDR1 MDHEN and CDR2 SYDVKM. With 6 bases clipped from V and 0 bases from J, the junction kept 13 bases outside the gene matches. This CDR3 is built from 19 residues. CDR3 bases: TGTGCCAGCAGCCTGACAGGGGCGCTTTCCCTCTCTGGGGCCAACGTCCTGACTTTC. It translates to CASSLTGALSLSGANVLTF.

The chain joins TRBV2 to TRBJ1-1, with 7 positions matching TRBD1. The CDR3 totals 14 residues. The trim removed 4 bases at V and 3 bases at J, leaving 5 bases unmatched. Germline V gene data show CDR1 as SNHLY and CDR2 as FYNNEI. This CDR3 reads CASSGQGLDTEAFF. The CDR3 DNA reads TGTGCCAGCAGTGGACAGGGTTTGGACACTGAAGCTTTCTTT.

This sequence joins TRBV19 and TRBJ2-7; 7 nucleotides agree with TRBD2. The trim removed 4 bases at V and 0 bases at J, leaving 3 bases unmatched. Germline loops: CDR1 LNHDA, CDR2 SQIVND (reference sequence). There are 14 residues in the CDR3. Written as DNA, the CDR3 is TGTGCCAGTAGTAGAGCGGGAAACTCCTACGAGCAGTACTTC. This sequence encodes CASSRAGNSYEQYF. The whole variable domain, filled in from reference TRBV19 and TRBJ2-7, reads DGGITQSPKYLFRKEGQNVTLSCEQNLNHDAMYWYRQDPGQGLRLIYYSQIVNDFQKGDIAEGYSVSREKKESFPLTVTSAQKNPTAFYLCASSRAGNSYEQYFGPGTRLTVT.

Only a few counts were recorded for this clone. V gene TRBV5-1 combines with J gene TRBJ2-3, with D possibly TRBD2 on 6 matching bases. CDR3 size: 16 residues. Trimming left V 3 bases short and J 1 base short, with 15 bases between. Germline values: CDR1 SGHRS, CDR2 YFSETQ. The CDR3 DNA reads TGCGCCAGCAGCTCCGGGATTAGCGGTGGCACAGATACGCAGTATTTT. Amino acid sequence: CASSSGISGGTDTQYF.

CDR3 residues: CSGDYQETQYF. The CDR3 coding sequence is TGCAGCGGGGACTACCAAGAGACCCAGTACTTC. The gene calls are TRBV29-1 and TRBJ2-5; TRBD2 might be the D (6 bases). This CDR3 has 11 residues. CDR1 is SQVTM and CDR2 is ANQGSEA in the germline V gene. V was pared by 7 bases and J by 0 bases, with 6 bases between.